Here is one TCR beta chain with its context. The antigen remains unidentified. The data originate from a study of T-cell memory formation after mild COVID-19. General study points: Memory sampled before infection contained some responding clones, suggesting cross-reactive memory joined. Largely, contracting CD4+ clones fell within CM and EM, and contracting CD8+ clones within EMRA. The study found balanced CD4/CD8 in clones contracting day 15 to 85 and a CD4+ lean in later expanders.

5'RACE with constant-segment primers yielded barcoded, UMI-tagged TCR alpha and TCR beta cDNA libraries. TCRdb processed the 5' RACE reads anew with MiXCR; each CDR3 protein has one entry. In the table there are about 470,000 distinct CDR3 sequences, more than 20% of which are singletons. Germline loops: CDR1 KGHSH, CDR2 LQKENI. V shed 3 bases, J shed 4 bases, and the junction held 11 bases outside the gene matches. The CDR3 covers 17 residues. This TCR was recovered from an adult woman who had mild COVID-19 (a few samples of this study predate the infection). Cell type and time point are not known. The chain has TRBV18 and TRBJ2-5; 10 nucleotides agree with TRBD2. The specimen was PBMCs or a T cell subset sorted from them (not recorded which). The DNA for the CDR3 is TGTGCCAGCTCACCGAAACGGACTAGCGGTGTAGCAGAGACCCAGTACTTC. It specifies CASSPKRTSGVAETQYF.